What follows is one T cell receptor (beta chain) and its context. Its target is not known. TCRdb itself ran the PCR reads through MiXCR, one entry per CDR3 protein. The table has 300,000 to 400,000 distinct CDR3 sequences, roughly 23% seen once; the top ten hold 0.7% to 0.9%. This specimen belongs to a study of molecular identifiers for immune sequencing clone quantification. Germline V gene sequence: CDR1 GTSNPN, CDR2 SVGIG (reference sequence). The CDR3 covers 14 residues. V lost 2 bases and J lost 2, with 7 bases in between. Study results and caveats: The share of molecules held by clones above 20 RNA copies was over 99% in effector cells and under 1% in naive cells.

The receptor comes from a human donor in good health. Some libraries in this study had Jurkat cell RNA spiked in. This chain connects TRBV30 to TRBJ2-6; maybe TRBD2 (6 bases). The sequenced sample consisted of naive CD8+ T cells from blood, with Jurkat cell RNA spiked in. Documented subset: FACS-sorted CD8+CD4-CCR7+CD45RA+ naive T cells. Written as DNA, the CDR3 is TGTGCCTGGAGTTGGGGGGCTGGGGCCAACGTCCTGACTTTC. Amino acids: CAWSWGAGANVLTF.